This T cell receptor (beta chain) is from a study of human T cells and chemical hapten exposure. Across the whole study: DPC at 2% was the sensitizing agent, placed on around 2 cm by around 2 cm of upper inner arm skin.

Regarding time point: patch test 2, 6 weeks after DPC sensitization. Treatment denoted: therapeutic diphenylcyclopropenone sensitization with weekly scalp DPC. Every donor had alopecia and was 18 to 70 years old; all were suitable for DPC. This clonotype showed up many times. Antigen specificity is unknown. Study-level results: Sensitization with DPC brought no change to TCRs above 1 in 1000 in frequency.

The CDR3 consists of 16 residues. Trimming cost V 2 bases and J 6 bases; bases outside gene matches: 5. Germline CDR1 and CDR2: KGHDR and SFDVKD. Per the authors' pipeline: A typical sample had roughly 96,000 TCRs, with roughly 23,224 to 690,600 overall. TCRdb reanalysed the RACE reads using MiXCR and keeps one entry per CDR3 protein. The V and J calls, along with clone size, are taken from TCRdb and not from the paper's own processing. The sample holds a few hundred thousand distinct CDR3 sequences; about 6% are singletons and the top ten take around 5.8%. The receptor comes from a woman in her late teens or twenties with alopecia areata. Some clones in this sample may be carry-over from other donors' samples. Sample: whole blood, taken in connection with sensitization to the hapten diphenylcyclopropenone (DPC). The gene calls are TRBV24-1 and TRBJ2-3; the match to TRBD2 covers 12 bases. The DNA of the CDR3 is TGTGCCACCAGTGATTCTAGCGGGGGGGCCTTCGATACGCAGTATTTT. Protein sequence: CATSDSSGGAFDTQYF.